Below are 15 T cell receptor beta chains sequenced from a single sample in a study of blood T cell repertoires in COVID-19. Here immunoSEQ multiplex PCR was the method, and the copy in TCRdb shows in-frame clones only, minus some. The sample consists of about 52,000 clones, roughly 87% of them appearing once. The sample taken for sequencing was peripheral blood. The origin of the receptors is a human donor with active COVID-19. The donor label of this sample is uncertain.

The genes are TRBV11-3 and TRBJ2-1; a possible D gene is TRBD1 (5 bases). CDR1 and CDR2 from the germline V gene are SGHNT and YENEEA. The V and J ends lost 0 bases and 7 bases respectively, with 7 bases between them. The CDR3 totals 13 residues. This CDR3 reads CASSLEGENEQFF. The DNA of the CDR3 is TGTGCCAGCAGCTTAGAAGGGGAAAATGAGCAGTTCTTC.

The chain carries TRBV2 and TRBJ1-2; D ambiguous. Trimming left V 4 bases short and J 2 bases short, with 8 bases between. Germline lookup yields CDR1 SNHLY and CDR2 FYNNEI. The CDR3 length is 13 residues. CDR3 coding DNA: TGTGCCAGCAGTGCTGGCATGAACTATGGCTACACCTTC. Protein sequence: CASSAGMNYGYTF.

J is TRBJ1-4 and V is TRBV4-3, with D perhaps TRBD1 (5 bases). Germline V gene data show CDR1 as LGHNA and CDR2 as YSLEER. Trimming removed 0 bases at V and 3 bases at J, with 8 bases between. This CDR3 has 15 residues. The chain's CDR3 is CASSQDQGSNEKLFF. DNA for the CDR3: TGCGCCAGCAGCCAAGATCAGGGATCTAATGAAAAACTGTTTTTT.

The rearrangement joins TRBV5-1 to TRBJ2-2, with unresolved D. Germline values: CDR1 SGHRS, CDR2 YFSETQ. The CDR3 is 15 residues long. Between the trimmed V and J ends, which lost 0 bases and 1 base, there was a span of 7 bases. The CDR3 sequence is CASSLGHRNTGELFF. Here the CDR3 DNA reads TGCGCCAGCAGCTTGGGACATCGGAACACCGGGGAGCTGTTTTTT.

The rearrangement links TRBV27 to TRBJ2-1; possible D gene TRBD2, 5 bases. Germline V gene lookup returns CDR1 MNHEY and CDR2 SMNVEV (reference sequence). V was cut by 5 bases and J by 2 bases, with 10 bases left in between. CDR3 length equals 14 residues. The CDR3 DNA is TGTGCCAGCAGTCGGAGAGGGACCTACAATGAGCAGTTCTTC. Translation: CASSRRGTYNEQFF.

Here the CDR3 reads CATSAATAGDEQFF. CDR3 DNA: TGTGCCACCAGTGCGGCTACCGCCGGGGATGAGCAGTTCTTC. The V call is TRBV24-1, the J call TRBJ2-1, with D tentatively TRBD2 (5 bases). In germline, CDR1 is KGHDR, CDR2 SFDVKD. Between the trimmed V and J ends, which lost 5 bases and 8 bases, there was a span of 15 bases. The CDR3 totals 14 residues.

This chain links TRBV20-1 with TRBJ2-7, with a weak D call TRBD1 (5 bases). The CDR3 runs 11 residues. The V gene's germline CDR1 is DFQATT and CDR2 SNEGSKA (reference sequence). The V end lost 4 bases, the J end lost 4 bases, and 8 bases lay between the germline ends. This CDR3 reads CSAKDRYEQYF. In DNA, the CDR3 is TGCAGTGCTAAAGACAGATACGAGCAGTACTTC.

The chain combines TRBV5-6 with TRBJ2-2; D might be TRBD1 (6 bases). CDR3 size: 17 residues. Germline-derived CDR1 and CDR2 are SGHDT and YYEEEE. The germline V and J ends were trimmed by 5 bases and 1 base, with 18 bases remaining between them. The CDR3 bases are TGTGCCAGCAGACCAACACTCAGGGGCAAGAACACCGGGGAGCTGTTTTTT. It encodes CASRPTLRGKNTGELFF.

The rearrangement joins TRBV5-5 to TRBJ2-7; 9 positions agree with TRBD2. CDR1 and CDR2 from the germline V gene are SGHKS and YYEKEE (reference sequence). V lost 0 bases and J lost 1; bases outside the gene matches: 5. The CDR3 totals 16 residues. Here the CDR3 DNA reads TGTGCCAGCAGCTTGGAAGCGGGGGGTATATCCTACGAGCAGTACTTC. Encoded protein: CASSLEAGGISYEQYF.

This chain's CDR3 is CASGLPTGGVIPDTQYF. The CDR3 nucleotides are TGTGCTAGTGGTTTGCCAACTGGGGGGGTCATACCAGATACGCAGTATTTT. This chain connects TRBV12-5 to TRBJ2-3; 7 nucleotides align to TRBD2. Trimming cost V 2 bases and J 4 bases; bases outside gene matches: 12. In germline, CDR1 is LGHNT, CDR2 FRNRAP. There are 17 residues in the CDR3.

The chain joins TRBV25-1 to TRBJ1-1; D possibly corresponds to TRBD1 (6 bases). The germline V gene encodes CDR1 MGHDK and CDR2 SYGVNS. V lost 6 bases to trimming and J lost 6 bases, with 17 bases between them. This CDR3 region has 14 residues. Written as DNA, the CDR3 is TGTGCCAGCAGAGAAACAGGGAGAATTGCTGAAGCTTTCTTT. Amino acids: CASRETGRIAEAFF.

V and J are TRBV7-2 and TRBJ2-7; 9 nucleotides align to TRBD1. Germline CDR1 is SGHTA and CDR2 is FQGNSA. The CDR3 consists of 15 residues. J lost 3 bases, V lost 3 bases, and 6 bases had no gene match. This CDR3 reads CASSFGTGSFYEQYF. CDR3 in DNA: TGTGCCAGCAGCTTCGGGACAGGGTCTTTCTACGAGCAGTACTTC.

This sequence joins TRBV5-1 and TRBJ2-3, with TRBD1 as a possible D gene (7 bases). Trimming stripped 2 bases from V and 1 base from J, with 11 bases between. This CDR3 spans 15 amino acids. Germline V gene data show CDR1 as SGHRS and CDR2 as YFSETQ. DNA of the CDR3: TGCGCCAGCAGCTTCAGGGGGGCCGGCACAGATACGCAGTATTTT. Protein sequence: CASSFRGAGTDTQYF.

In its sample, this clone was seen once. The rearrangement uses TRBV18 and TRBJ1-1; D gene uncertain. V shed 2 bases and J shed 2 bases, with 12 bases lying between them. The germline CDR1 and CDR2 sequences are KGHSH and LQKENI. CDR3 length: 15 amino acids. The CDR3 region has the DNA TGTGCCAGCTCACCATGGCTCGAAATTAACACTGAAGCTTTCTTT. Translated, it gives CASSPWLEINTEAFF.

This chain joins TRBV24-1 and TRBJ2-5; 8 nucleotides line up with TRBD2. V lost 5 bases, J lost 0 bases, and 4 bases stayed unmatched. CDR3 length: 15 residues. CDR1 is KGHDR and CDR2 is SFDVKD in the germline V gene. CDR3 loop: CATSGGSGNQETQYF. CDR3 DNA: TGTGCCACCAGTGGTGGTAGCGGGAACCAAGAGACCCAGTACTTC.